Presented here are 9 T cell receptor beta chains from one specimen sequenced in a study of cytomegalovirus exposure and HLA in healthy donors. PCR employed 60 Vbeta and 13 Jbeta primers. TCRdb's copy holds only in-frame clones and misses some; the assay was immunoSEQ multiplex PCR. Seen in this sample are roughly 220,000 clones; the ten most common clones hold 0.9% to 1.4%. Sequencing was carried out using PBMCs. These receptor sequences come from a girl aged 2 to 9 in good health and CMV-seropositive.

The V call is TRBV30, the J call TRBJ1-1; unclear D gene. Germline V gene data show CDR1 as GTSNPN and CDR2 as SVGIG (reference sequence). This CDR3 spans 13 amino acids. Trimming took off 0 bases at V and 4 bases at J, with 9 bases between the two ends. The CDR3 DNA follows: TGTGCCTGGAGTGTAGAGGGCGCCACTGAAGCTTTCTTT. Its translation: CAWSVEGATEAFF.

This chain connects TRBV6-6 to TRBJ1-1; D remains unclear. CDR3 length: 13 residues. V was shortened by 5 bases and J by 6 bases, with 13 bases between the two germline ends. The germline CDR1 and CDR2 sequences are MNHNY and SVGAGI (reference sequence). CDR3 region: CASSARTGAEAFF. CDR3 nucleotides: TGTGCCAGCAGTGCCAGGACTGGTGCTGAAGCTTTCTTT.

The chain joins TRBV5-4 to TRBJ2-5, with 8 bases identical to TRBD1. The DNA end lines up better with TRBJ2-7; the J call may be wrong. CDR3 size: 15 residues. Germline CDR1 SGHNT, CDR2 YYREEE (reference sequence). The CDR3 here is CASSLPGQATYEQYF. CDR3 sequence (DNA): TGTGCCAGCAGCTTACCGGGACAGGCAACCTACGAGCAGTACTTC.

CDR3 in DNA: TGTGCCAGCACCCATCCAGGGTTCTACGATACGCAGTATTTT. Protein product: CASTHPGFYDTQYF. The rearrangement links TRBV27 to TRBJ2-3; D might be TRBD1 (5 bases). Trimming cost V 7 bases and J 6 bases, with 17 bases left between them. Germline V lookup: CDR1 MNHEY, CDR2 SMNVEV (reference sequence). The CDR3 has 14 residues.

The chain uses TRBV11-2 and TRBJ2-7, with 9 bases that match TRBD2. The V segment lost 5 bases and the J segment 2 bases; nucleotides outside the gene matches: 10. This CDR3 spans 16 amino acids. The V gene's germline CDR1 is SGHAT and CDR2 FQNNGV. DNA for the CDR3: TGTGCCAGCAGCCCTGGGACTAGCAGCCTAGCCTACGAGCAGTACTTC. Its protein product is CASSPGTSSLAYEQYF.

V is TRBV2 and J is TRBJ1-3, with a possible D match to TRBD1 (5 bases). CDR3 size: 12 residues. V was shortened by 4 bases and J by 8 bases, with 9 bases between the two germline ends. Per the germline V gene, CDR1 is SNHLY and CDR2 is FYNNEI. The CDR3 loop is CASSGLGDTIYF. Here the CDR3 DNA reads TGTGCCAGCAGTGGACTAGGGGACACCATATATTTT.

The CDR3 loop reads CASSQGQVNQPQHF. The CDR3, as DNA: TGCGCCAGCAGCCAAGGGCAGGTCAATCAGCCCCAGCATTTT. This rearrangement joins TRBV4-1 to TRBJ1-5, with unresolved D. CDR1 MGHRA and CDR2 YSYEKL come from the germline V gene. Trimming cost V 1 base and J 3 bases, with 7 bases left between them. The CDR3 loop spans 14 amino acids.

This sequence joins TRBV5-1 and TRBJ2-2; a possible D gene is TRBD1 (5 bases). The length of the CDR3 is 16 residues. Trimming removed 0 bases at V and 1 base at J, with 10 bases between. Germline V lookup: CDR1 SGHRS, CDR2 YFSETQ. The chain's CDR3 is CASSLAPTGNTGELFF. CDR3 bases: TGCGCCAGCAGCTTGGCCCCAACAGGGAACACCGGGGAGCTGTTTTTT.

The chain is built from TRBV6-5 and TRBJ1-1; weak D call: TRBD1 (5 bases). Germline-derived CDR1 and CDR2 are MNHEY and SVGAGI. CDR3 length equals 16 residues. Trimming shortened V by 0 bases and J by 4 bases, and 15 bases separated the two germline ends. The CDR3 DNA reads TGTGCCAGCAGTTACTCATTGGGAGGGGAGGTCACTGAAGCTTTCTTT. Translated, it gives CASSYSLGGEVTEAFF.